This is a list of T cell receptor beta chains from one sample in a study of blood T cell repertoires in COVID-19. TCRdb keeps only in-frame clones here, not all; method: immunoSEQ multiplex PCR. The sample carries some 110,000 clones, 76% recorded once. Sequencing was carried out using peripheral blood. Receptor source: a man aged 80 or over with COVID-19, enrolled during active disease. Each CDR3 is given with its conserved first and last residue. Each record gives: clone size, V gene, D gene, CDR3 protein. D genes are given only for firm matches. Clone size, where shown, is once, few, many, or a class for clones that have expanded.

size: few; V: TRBV20-1; D: TRBD1; CDR3: CSASEDRVPFYEQYF
size: .; V: TRBV28; D: .; CDR3: CATQGSATNEKLFF
size: few; V: TRBV28; D: TRBD1; CDR3: CASSSEDRDQETQYF
size: .; V: TRBV28; D: TRBD1; CDR3: CASRTGQFTGELFF
size: .; V: TRBV2; D: TRBD1; CDR3: CASSEEGANGNTIYF
size: .; V: TRBV11-2; D: TRBD2; CDR3: CASSQPQAGVTGEQFF
size: .; V: TRBV19; D: TRBD1; CDR3: CASTMTGEGTEAFF
size: .; V: TRBV3-1/TRBV3-2; D: .; CDR3: CASSQRNANEQFF
size: .; V: TRBV28; D: TRBD1; CDR3: CASSLVGGQKYYNEQFF
size: few; V: TRBV28; D: TRBD1; CDR3: CASKGARAITDTQYF
size: .; V: TRBV4-2; D: .; CDR3: CASSQDTAAYEIDIQYF
size: .; V: TRBV10-3; D: TRBD1; CDR3: CAISEDRDGYTF
size: few; V: TRBV19; D: TRBD1; CDR3: CASTRGPLSGELFF
size: .; V: TRBV3-1/TRBV3-2; D: .; CDR3: CASSQGLGLVGEQYF
size: .; V: TRBV4-1; D: .; CDR3: CASSPPGGPNEQYF
size: .; V: TRBV4-2; D: .; CDR3: CASSPPASPHNEQFF
size: .; V: TRBV11-3; D: .; CDR3: CASSPGQTNTGELFF
size: .; V: TRBV6-5; D: TRBD1; CDR3: CASSYNTGDNEQFF
size: .; V: TRBV10-3; D: TRBD1; CDR3: CAISPQGGQPQHF
size: .; V: TRBV28; D: .; CDR3: CASSPGTRLFGYTF
size: .; V: TRBV7-9; D: TRBD1; CDR3: CASSLGSPQGTGGSPLHF
size: .; V: TRBV11-3; D: .; CDR3: CASSLGSSEDTQYF
size: large; V: TRBV4-3; D: .; CDR3: CASSRGGSGNTIYF
size: .; V: TRBV28; D: TRBD2; CDR3: CASSPRGGPSPYEQYF
size: .; V: TRBV11-1; D: .; CDR3: CASSFSTRVYEQYF
size: .; V: TRBV7-2; D: .; CDR3: CASSLALTVTYEQYF
size: .; V: TRBV6-4; D: .; CDR3: CASSDGTVYTF
size: .; V: TRBV6-6; D: .; CDR3: CASILTGELFF
size: .; V: TRBV10-3; D: .; CDR3: CAIRDSLKETQYF
size: .; V: TRBV6-5; D: TRBD2; CDR3: CASSPLTSGRWEQYF
size: .; V: TRBV7-6; D: TRBD2; CDR3: CASSFDQGGSSGRYNEQFF
size: .; V: TRBV19; D: .; CDR3: CASHQGAPGNTIYF
size: .; V: TRBV4-1; D: .; CDR3: CASSPGPVDRVQESPLHF
size: .; V: TRBV7-9; D: .; CDR3: CASSFGDSYNEQFF
size: .; V: TRBV18; D: .; CDR3: CASSPPNGEKLFF
size: .; V: TRBV7-7; D: TRBD1; CDR3: CASTLGQGESGELFF
size: few; V: TRBV9; D: .; CDR3: CASSAYGTGELFF
size: once; V: TRBV10-3; D: .; CDR3: CAISEREGNTEAFF
size: .; V: TRBV6-1; D: .; CDR3: CASSEAGQYGQPLPTDTQYF